The 14 T cell receptor beta chains presented below share a single source sample, sequenced in a study of graft-versus-host responses after intestinal transplantation. TCRdb keeps only in-frame clones here, not all; method: immunoSEQ multiplex PCR. This table holds 78,000 or so clones, about nine tenths found once. No cognate antigen is known for these TCRs. Sequencing used unstimulated CD8+ T cells sorted from spleen or lymph node cells, obtained before transplant. The receptors originated from a human donor who was the organ donor for an intestinal transplant.

CDR3 DNA sequence: TGTGCCAGCAGGGACAGCCTGTATACGCAGTATTTT. Translating it yields CASRDSLYTQYF. V usage is TRBV28 and J usage is TRBJ2-3, with TRBD1 as a possible D gene (6 bases). Trimming left V 6 bases short and J 7 bases short, with 11 bases between. The CDR3 runs to 12 residues. Germline CDR1 and CDR2: MDHEN and SYDVKM.

The DNA of the CDR3 is TGTGCCAGCTCGGCGGGGTTCGGGGAGCAGTACTTC. Amino acid sequence: CASSAGFGEQYF. V and J are TRBV6-5 and TRBJ2-7; D perhaps matches TRBD2 (6 bases). V shed 8 bases and J shed 7 bases, with 15 bases lying between them. Germline V gene lookup returns CDR1 MNHEY and CDR2 SVGAGI. The CDR3 is 12 residues long.

The chain recombines TRBV7-2 with TRBJ2-1; 7 bases match TRBD1. The CDR3 runs 12 residues. Germline CDR1 is SGHTA and CDR2 is FQGNSA. V lost 3 bases to trimming and J lost 9 bases; unmatched junction nucleotides: 2. The CDR3 DNA is TGTGCCAGCAGCTTTAGGACAGGTGAGCAGTTCTTC. Translating it yields CASSFRTGEQFF.

This clone came up a few times. This sequence joins TRBV7-8 and TRBJ2-3, with 8 bases that match TRBD2. This CDR3 spans 16 amino acids. CDR1 is SGHVS and CDR2 is FQNEAQ in the germline V gene. After removal of 3 bases from V and 8 bases from J, the junction contained 13 bases not matched to a gene. Written as DNA, the CDR3 is TGTGCCAGCAGCTTGGGGACTAGTTGGGATTTGGGTACGCAGTATTTT. Its translation is CASSLGTSWDLGTQYF.

The chain uses TRBV28 and TRBJ2-5; D not resolved. CDR3 length: 12 residues. The V gene lost 3 bases and the J gene lost 5 bases, with 7 bases spanning the gap. Germline V gives CDR1 MDHEN, CDR2 SYDVKM. CDR3 sequence (DNA): TGTGCCAGCAGTTTTATGGGCGAGACCCAGTACTTC. It yields the protein CASSFMGETQYF. Together with reference TRBV28 and TRBJ2-5, the CDR3 gives the full variable domain: DVKVTQSSRYLVKRTGEKVFLECVQDMDHENMFWYRQDPGLGLRLIYFSYDVKMKEKGDIPEGYSVSREKKERFSLILESASTNQTSMYLCASSFMGETQYFGPGTRLLVL.

V and J are TRBV28 and TRBJ1-1, with D possibly being TRBD1 (6 bases). The V gene's germline CDR1 is MDHEN and CDR2 SYDVKM. The ends were cut back, 5 bases at V and 3 bases at J, with 16 bases in the middle. This CDR3 spans 15 amino acids. The chain's CDR3 is CASSEQGWSHTEAFF. CDR3 bases: TGTGCCAGCAGTGAGCAGGGGTGGTCGCACACTGAAGCTTTCTTT.

V usage is TRBV5-1 and J usage is TRBJ2-7; possibly TRBD2 for D (5 bases). Deletions cut 1 base from V and 6 bases from J, with 14 bases between. The germline V gene encodes CDR1 SGHRS and CDR2 YFSETQ. The CDR3 consists of 14 residues. This CDR3 reads CASSLRWLAREQYF. CDR3 DNA: TGCGCCAGCAGCTTGCGTTGGCTAGCTCGCGAGCAGTACTTC.

Only a few counts were recorded for this clone. V is TRBV28 and J is TRBJ1-5, with D perhaps matching TRBD1 (5 bases). With 6 bases removed from V and 6 bases from J, the gap between germline ends came to 15 bases. The CDR3 spans 14 residues. The germline V gene has CDR1 MDHEN and CDR2 SYDVKM. The CDR3 region has the DNA TGTGCCAGCAGGGCCGCAGGGATGATTCAGCCCCAGCATTTT. Residues: CASRAAGMIQPQHF.

V usage is TRBV7-6 and J usage is TRBJ1-3; D unresolved. The germline V and J ends were trimmed by 2 bases and 4 bases, with 12 bases remaining between them. CDR1 and CDR2 (germline): SGHVS, FNYEAQ. CDR3 length: 15 amino acids. CDR3: CASSLRHGRGNTIYF. In DNA, the CDR3 is TGTGCCAGCAGCTTAAGGCACGGAAGGGGAAACACCATATATTTT. The variable domain in full, with the rest retrieved from reference TRBV7-6 and TRBJ1-3, is GAGVSQSPRYKVTKRGQDVALRCDPISGHVSLYWYRQALGQGPEFLTYFNYEAQQDKSGLPNDRFSAERPEGSISTLTIQRTEQRDSAMYRCASSLRHGRGNTIYFGEGSWLTVV.

The CDR3 spells CASSVAGLAGGAVDTQYF. CDR3 bases: TGTGCCAGCAGCGTAGCGGGACTAGCGGGGGGTGCGGTAGATACGCAGTATTTT. The chain couples TRBV9 to TRBJ2-3; 15 nucleotides align to TRBD2. V shed 0 bases and J 5 bases; nucleotides not matched to a gene: 7. CDR3 length equals 18 residues. Germline V gene data show CDR1 as SGDLS and CDR2 as YYNGEE.

The CDR3 DNA is TGTGCCAGCAGCCATCACAGGGCCCACTATGGCTACACCTTC. It encodes CASSHHRAHYGYTF. The chain has TRBV14 and TRBJ1-2, with TRBD1 as a possible D gene (6 bases). The germline V and J ends were trimmed by 3 bases and 3 bases, with 11 bases remaining between them. Germline loops: CDR1 SGHDN, CDR2 FVKESK. This CDR3 is built from 14 residues.

The chain couples TRBV10-2 to TRBJ1-1; 9 bases match TRBD1. Trimming took 4 bases from V and 5 from J; bases not matched to a gene: 2. Per the germline V gene, CDR1 is WSHSY and CDR2 is SAAADI. The length of the CDR3 is 13 residues. The DNA for the CDR3 is TGCGCCAGCAGTGGGACAGGGGTTACTGAAGCTTTCTTT. Translation: CASSGTGVTEAFF.

V usage is TRBV6-6 and J usage is TRBJ2-5, with 9 bases aligning to TRBD2. The CDR3 totals 12 residues. V dropped 8 bases and J dropped 5; count of bases not matched to a gene: 3. Germline CDR1 MNHNY, CDR2 SVGAGI (reference sequence). In nucleotides, the CDR3 is TGTGCCAGCCGCGGGGGGGCGGAGACCCAGTACTTC. Protein: CASRGGAETQYF.

The genes are TRBV6-4 and TRBJ2-1, with 8 nucleotides matching TRBD2. V lost 4 bases, J lost 5 bases, and 7 bases stayed unmatched. Germline values: CDR1 MRHNA, CDR2 SNTAGT. The CDR3 is 15 amino acids. Here the CDR3 DNA reads TGTGCCAGCAGTGGGGCTGCGGGGGGTAACAATGAGCAGTTCTTC. Its translation: CASSGAAGGNNEQFF.